The clone carrying this T cell receptor (beta chain) was seen only a few times. V was shortened by 0 bases and J by 7 bases, with 9 bases between the two germline ends. Germline CDR1 reads LGHNA; CDR2 reads YSLEER. There are 13 residues in the CDR3. TCRdb recomputed calls from the RT-PCR reads with MiXCR, one row per CDR3 protein. Counted here are about 680,000 distinct CDR3 sequences, 14% occurring once; the ten biggest clones make up 3.6%. J is TRBJ1-2 and V is TRBV4-3, with D unresolved. Sequenced material: memory CD4+ T cells from blood. This clonotype was sampled from a female donor in good health, serving as a healthy control. This chain's CDR3 is CASSQDGILGYTF. In DNA form, the CDR3 reads TGCGCCAGCAGCCAAGACGGGATTCTTGGCTACACCTTC.